A selection of T cell receptor beta chains follows, all from one sample in a study of T-cell memory formation after mild COVID-19. TCRdb redid the calling of the 5' RACE reads with MiXCR, one entry per CDR3 protein. The sample lists about 110,000 distinct CDR3 sequences; around 12% were seen once. Sequencing was done on a sample of PBMCs or a T cell subset sorted from them (not recorded which). The source is an adult woman who had mild COVID-19 (a few samples of this study predate the infection). Cell type and time point are not known. Each CDR3 is given with its conserved first and last residue. The D gene is left open where the match is weak. A row's size may be missing; if present it is once, few, many or a size class.

clone_size d_call j_call v_call cdr3_nt cdr3_aa
. . TRBJ2-2 TRBV13 TGTGCCAGCACCATAGACTCGGCTAGAGTGAACACCGGGGAGCTGTTTTTT CASTIDSARVNTGELFF
. TRBD1 TRBJ2-7 TRBV12-3/TRBV12-4 TGTGCCAGCAGGGGGTTACAGGGGCCGAGCTCCTACGAGCAGTACTTC CASRGLQGPSSYEQYF
. TRBD1 TRBJ1-5 TRBV7-8 TGTGCCAGCAGCTTAGGGACAGGGAGTCAGCCCCAGCATTTT CASSLGTGSQPQHF
. . TRBJ2-7 TRBV19 TGTGCCAGTAGTATCCCCATCAGGAGGCCCTACGAGCAGTACTTC CASSIPIRRPYEQYF
many . TRBJ2-1 TRBV9 TGTGCCAGCAGCCCGGCTAACGAGCAAAATGAGCAGTTCTTC CASSPANEQNEQFF
. TRBD1 TRBJ1-2 TRBV9 TGTGCCAGCAGCGCTGGGACAGGGAATAACTATGGCTACACCTTC CASSAGTGNNYGYTF
few . TRBJ2-7 TRBV29-1 TGCAGCGTTGAGGGACACAAAAGCTACGAGCAGTACTTC CSVEGHKSYEQYF
few . TRBJ2-5 TRBV29-1 TGCAGCGCCCCGAACGGGGGAGAGACCCAGTACTTC CSAPNGGETQYF
few TRBD2 TRBJ2-5 TRBV4-2 TGTGCCAGCAGCCATGCTAGCGGGTCCCAAGAGACCCAGTACTTC CASSHASGSQETQYF
. . TRBJ2-3 TRBV20-1 TGCAGTGCTGGAGATAGGGGGAGCGGGGCCACAGATACGCAGTATTTT CSAGDRGSGATDTQYF
many TRBD2 TRBJ2-2 TRBV4-2 TGTGCCAGCAGCCCAGGACTAGCGGGGGGCTATATCACCGGGGAGCTGTTTTTT CASSPGLAGGYITGELFF
. . TRBJ1-3 TRBV10-3 TGTGCCATCAGGGTCTGGGACTCGAGCTCTGGAAACACCATATATTTT CAIRVWDSSSGNTIYF
few . TRBJ1-2 TRBV5-1 TGCGCCAGCAGCCTATGGGACATTCTGGATGGCTACACCTTC CASSLWDILDGYTF
many . TRBJ2-2 TRBV7-9 TGTGCCAGCAGCTCCGCCGCGGAGCTGTTTTTT CASSSAAELFF
. TRBD2 TRBJ2-3 TRBV9 TGTGCCAGCAGCGTAGATGGCGGGGGGCGAGGCACAGATACGCAGTATTTT CASSVDGGGRGTDTQYF
. TRBD2 TRBJ2-1 TRBV13 TGTGCCAGCAGCCTCTTATCCCCCGGGACTAGCCTTAACAATGAGCAGTTCTTC CASSLLSPGTSLNNEQFF
. . TRBJ2-7 TRBV9 TGTGCCAGCAGCGTAGGGTCTGGGGTCTACGAGCAGTACTTC CASSVGSGVYEQYF
few . TRBJ1-3 TRBV7-9 TGTGCCAGCAGCCTATTCGGAGGGGCCTCTGGAAACACCATATATTTT CASSLFGGASGNTIYF
. . TRBJ2-2 TRBV9 TGTGCCAGCAGCGTAGGAAAGGGACCCGCAAGCGGGGAGCTGTTTTTT CASSVGKGPASGELFF
. . TRBJ1-2 TRBV7-9 TGTGCCAGCAGCTTATCCCCAAATCTAGACCTCTCCTATGGCTACACCTTC CASSLSPNLDLSYGYTF
. . TRBJ1-6 TRBV6-1 TGTGCCAGCAGTCTTCAGGGGCTCCACTTT CASSLQGLHF
many . TRBJ2-1 TRBV6-2/TRBV6-3 TGTGCCAGCAGTTTCTCCCGATCGGCCCCTTACTACAATGAGCAGTTCTTC CASSFSRSAPYYNEQFF
few TRBD2 TRBJ2-3 TRBV6-2/TRBV6-3 TGTGCCAGCAGTTTAGGGGCGGCCGGGAGGACAGATACGCAGTATTTT CASSLGAAGRTDTQYF
many TRBD1 TRBJ2-1 TRBV5-1 TGCGCCAGCAGCATTAGACAGGGGGTAGACAATGAGCAGTTCTTC CASSIRQGVDNEQFF
. TRBD1 TRBJ2-3 TRBV12-3/TRBV12-4 TGTGCCAGCAGTACCCTACAGGGGAGCACAGATACGCAGTATTTT CASSTLQGSTDTQYF
. . TRBJ2-1 TRBV20-1 TGCAGTGCTAGGTCTAGCTTCTCCTACAATGAGCAGTTCTTC CSARSSFSYNEQFF
many . TRBJ2-7 TRBV15 TGTGCCACCAGCACGGGGGAAGTCTCCTACGAGCAGTACTTC CATSTGEVSYEQYF
few . TRBJ2-1 TRBV10-3 TGTGCCTCCCGGGCCGTAGGGGGGGGCTCCTACAATGAGCAGTTCTTC CASRAVGGGSYNEQFF
few TRBD1 TRBJ2-5 TRBV19 TGTGCCAGTAGTACCAATCCCGGGACAGGGTTTCCAGAGACCCAGTACTTC CASSTNPGTGFPETQYF
. TRBD1 TRBJ2-2 TRBV5-1 TGCGCCAGCAGCCCCTCGGACAGGAGTTACACCGGGGAGCTGTTTTTT CASSPSDRSYTGELFF
few . TRBJ2-1 TRBV3-1 TGTGCCAGCAGCCAAGCCGCGCGAAAGTCTTTCAATGAGCAGTTCTTC CASSQAARKSFNEQFF
. . TRBJ1-1 TRBV5-1 TGCGCCAGCAGCTTGTTCACGGGACACGAAGGAGCTTTCTTT CASSLFTGHEGAFF
many TRBD1 TRBJ2-2 TRBV7-3 TGTGCCAGCAGCCTAGGGGGCGGCGGGGAGCTGTTTTTT CASSLGGGGELFF
few . TRBJ2-2 TRBV4-2 TGTGCCAGCGGAGCCCTGGACGGGGAGCTGTTTTTT CASGALDGELFF
few . TRBJ2-1 TRBV11-2 TGTGCCAGCCGCCAGACAGGCGTATACAATGAGCAGTTCTTC CASRQTGVYNEQFF
few TRBD1 TRBJ1-1 TRBV20-1 TGCAGTGCTAGTTGGGACAGACGCCAAGCTTTCTTT CSASWDRRQAFF
few TRBD1 TRBJ2-3 TRBV30 TGTGCCTGGAGTGGTACAGGACAGGGGAATTTGTTT CAWSGTGQGNLF
. . TRBJ2-1 TRBV5-1 TGCGCCAGCAGCTTGGTCTCAGCCATGGGGGAGCAGTTCTTC CASSLVSAMGEQFF
few . TRBJ2-2 TRBV24-1 TGTGCCACCAGTGATTTTACAGGGACGGAAACCGGGGAGCTGTTTTTT CATSDFTGTETGELFF
many TRBD2 TRBJ2-1 TRBV12-3/TRBV12-4 TGTGCCAGCAGTCCTTTGAGCGGGGGGGCCTACAATGAGCAGTTCTTC CASSPLSGGAYNEQFF
. . TRBJ2-2 TRBV24-1 TGTGCCACCAGTGAGGCCGGGGCGCGGACCGGGGAGCTGTTTTTT CATSEAGARTGELFF
many . TRBJ2-1 TRBV7-3 TGTGCCAGCAGCCATACAGGTAACTCCTACGATGAGCAGTTCTTC CASSHTGNSYDEQFF
. . TRBJ1-1 TRBV9 TGTGCCAGCAGCGTAGAGGGGGAAACTGAAGCTTTCTTT CASSVEGETEAFF
few . TRBJ2-7 TRBV4-1 TGCGCCAGCAGCCAAGATAGTGGTGGGGACTACGAGCAGTACTTC CASSQDSGGDYEQYF
few . TRBJ1-2 TRBV6-5 TGTGCCAGCAGACAGTATGGCTACACCTTC CASRQYGYTF